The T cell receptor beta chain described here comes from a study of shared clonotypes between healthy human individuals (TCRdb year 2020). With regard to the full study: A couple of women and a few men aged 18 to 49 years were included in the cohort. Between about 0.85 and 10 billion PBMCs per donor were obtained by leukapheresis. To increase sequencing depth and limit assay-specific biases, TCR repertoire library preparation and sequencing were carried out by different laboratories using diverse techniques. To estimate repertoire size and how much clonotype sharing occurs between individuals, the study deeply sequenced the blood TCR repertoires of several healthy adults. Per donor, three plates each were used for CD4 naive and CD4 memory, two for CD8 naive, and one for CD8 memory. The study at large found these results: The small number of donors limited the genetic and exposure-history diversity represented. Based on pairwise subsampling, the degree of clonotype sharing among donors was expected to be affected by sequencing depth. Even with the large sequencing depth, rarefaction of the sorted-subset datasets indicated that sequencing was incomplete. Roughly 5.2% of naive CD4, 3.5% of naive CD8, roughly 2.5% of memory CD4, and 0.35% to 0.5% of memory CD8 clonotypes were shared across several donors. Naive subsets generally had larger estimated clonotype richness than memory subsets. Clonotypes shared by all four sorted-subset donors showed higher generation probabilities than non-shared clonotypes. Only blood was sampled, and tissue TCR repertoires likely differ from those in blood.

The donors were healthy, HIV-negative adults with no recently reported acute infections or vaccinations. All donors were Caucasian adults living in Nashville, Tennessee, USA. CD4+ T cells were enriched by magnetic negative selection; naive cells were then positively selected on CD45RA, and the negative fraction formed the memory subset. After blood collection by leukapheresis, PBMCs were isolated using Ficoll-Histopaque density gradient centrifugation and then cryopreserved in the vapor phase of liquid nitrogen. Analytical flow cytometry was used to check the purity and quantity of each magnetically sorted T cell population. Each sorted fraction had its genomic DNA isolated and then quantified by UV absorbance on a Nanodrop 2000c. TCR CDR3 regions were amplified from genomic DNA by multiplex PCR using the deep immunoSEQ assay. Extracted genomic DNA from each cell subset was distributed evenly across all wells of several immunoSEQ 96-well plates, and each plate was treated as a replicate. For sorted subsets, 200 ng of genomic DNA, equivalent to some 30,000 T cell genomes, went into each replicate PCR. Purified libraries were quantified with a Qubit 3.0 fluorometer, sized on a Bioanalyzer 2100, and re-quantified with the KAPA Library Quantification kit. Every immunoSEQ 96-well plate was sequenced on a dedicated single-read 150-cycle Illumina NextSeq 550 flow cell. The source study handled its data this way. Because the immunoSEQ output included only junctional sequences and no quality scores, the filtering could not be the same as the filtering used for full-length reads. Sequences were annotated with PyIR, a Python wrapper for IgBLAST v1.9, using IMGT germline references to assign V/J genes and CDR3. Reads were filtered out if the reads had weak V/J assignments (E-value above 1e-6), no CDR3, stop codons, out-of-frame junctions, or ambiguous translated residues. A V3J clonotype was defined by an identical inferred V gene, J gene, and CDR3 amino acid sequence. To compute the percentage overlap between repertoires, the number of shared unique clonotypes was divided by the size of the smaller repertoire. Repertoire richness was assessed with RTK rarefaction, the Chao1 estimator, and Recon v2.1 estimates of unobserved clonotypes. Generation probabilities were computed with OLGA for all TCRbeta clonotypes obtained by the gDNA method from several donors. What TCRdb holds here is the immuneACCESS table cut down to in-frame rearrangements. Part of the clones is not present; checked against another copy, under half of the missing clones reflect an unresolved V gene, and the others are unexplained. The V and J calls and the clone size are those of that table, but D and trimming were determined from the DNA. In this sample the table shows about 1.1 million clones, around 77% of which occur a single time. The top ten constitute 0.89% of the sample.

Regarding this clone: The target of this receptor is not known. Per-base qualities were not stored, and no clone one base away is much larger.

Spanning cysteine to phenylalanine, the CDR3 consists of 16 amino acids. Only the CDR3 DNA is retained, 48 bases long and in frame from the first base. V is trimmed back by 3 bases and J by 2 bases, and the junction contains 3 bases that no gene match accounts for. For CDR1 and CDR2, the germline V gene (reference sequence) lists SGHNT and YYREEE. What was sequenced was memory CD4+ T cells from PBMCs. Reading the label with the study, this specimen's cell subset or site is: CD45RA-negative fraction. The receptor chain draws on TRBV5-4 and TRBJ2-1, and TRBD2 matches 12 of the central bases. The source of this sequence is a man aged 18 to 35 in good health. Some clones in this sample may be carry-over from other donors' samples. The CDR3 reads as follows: CASSSRTSGTYNEQFF. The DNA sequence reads TGTGCCAGCAGCTCCCGGACTAGCGGGACCTACAATGAGCAGTTCTTC.